This is a list of T cell receptor beta chains from one sample in a study of blood T cell repertoires in COVID-19. Assay: immunoSEQ multiplex PCR; the TCRdb copy retains only in-frame clones and omits some. The sample lists tens of thousands of clones, 85% to 95% occurring once. Sequenced input: peripheral blood. Every receptor here comes from a woman aged 60-70 years with active COVID-19. Each CDR3 is given with its conserved first and last residue. Each record gives: V gene, J gene, D gene, clone size, CDR3 DNA, CDR3 protein. A D gene is named only where the DNA matches it firmly. Clone size is not always given. Where it is, it says once, few, many or a class for expanded clones.

TRBV9	TRBJ1-2	.	.	TGTGCCAGCAGCGTAGAGACAGCCTCGATCGGATATGGCTACACCTTC	CASSVETASIGYGYTF
TRBV2	TRBJ1-3	.	.	TGTGCCAGTAAGCTGCGCTCTGGAAACACCATATATTTT	CASKLRSGNTIYF
TRBV11-2	TRBJ2-7	TRBD2	.	TGTGCCAGCAGCTACGCCGGGACTAGCGGGAGCATTTACGAGCAGTACTTC	CASSYAGTSGSIYEQYF
TRBV9	TRBJ1-6	.	.	TGTGCCAGCAGCGTGGACAGTGCCTATTCACCCCTCCACTTT	CASSVDSAYSPLHF
TRBV5-1	TRBJ1-2	TRBD1	.	TGCGCCAGCAGCAAAGAGGACAGGGATTATGGCTACACCTTC	CASSKEDRDYGYTF
TRBV11-3	TRBJ2-5	.	.	TGTGCCAGCAGCTTAGTTTCAGGGGGGCAAGAGACCCAGTACTTC	CASSLVSGGQETQYF
TRBV28	TRBJ1-5	.	.	TGTGCCAGCACCTATAGTGGGGGTAGTCGGGGGCAGCCCCAGCATTTT	CASTYSGGSRGQPQHF
TRBV5-1	TRBJ1-2	TRBD1	.	TGCGCCAGCAGCTTGGGGGGACAGGGGATCGCTGGCTACACCTTC	CASSLGGQGIAGYTF
TRBV28	TRBJ2-3	.	.	TGTGCCAGCAGTTATTCTAGCCCAGATACGCAGTATTTT	CASSYSSPDTQYF
TRBV11-3	TRBJ1-4	.	.	TGTGCCAGCAGTCCGGGTCCCGGGACATATTTAAAACTGTTTTTT	CASSPGPGTYLKLFF
TRBV12-3/TRBV12-4	TRBJ1-2	.	.	TGTGCCAGCAGTCTTCAGGGGAACTATGGCTACACCTTC	CASSLQGNYGYTF
TRBV11-3	TRBJ2-7	.	.	TGTGCCAGCAGCCTCCTTTCAGGGTCTGACGAGCAGTACTTC	CASSLLSGSDEQYF
TRBV5-1	TRBJ1-3	.	.	TGCGCCAGCAGCCCCACAAGTTCGGCTTCGGGGGGAAACACCATATATTTT	CASSPTSSASGGNTIYF
TRBV28	TRBJ2-7	TRBD1	few	TGTGCCAGCAGTAACAGGGGCCGAAGACGAACCTACGAGCAGTACTTC	CASSNRGRRRTYEQYF
TRBV11-2	TRBJ1-1	.	.	TGTGCCAGCAGCCCCACTGGGGGCAGAGGTGAAGCTTTCTTT	CASSPTGGRGEAFF
TRBV12-3/TRBV12-4	TRBJ2-2	.	.	TGTGCCAGCAGAACAGGGGGGGCCGGGGAGCTGTTTTTT	CASRTGGAGELFF
TRBV30	TRBJ2-2	TRBD2	.	TGTGCCTGGAGTGTAAGAAGCGGGAGTTTCACCGGGGAGCTGTTTTTT	CAWSVRSGSFTGELFF
TRBV23-1	TRBJ2-7	TRBD2	.	TGCGCCAGCGGGACTAGCGGGAGCTCCTACGAGCAGTACTTC	CASGTSGSSYEQYF
TRBV15	TRBJ2-1	TRBD2	.	TGTGCCACCAGCAGGGGACTAGCGGGACCCTACAATGAGCAGTTCTTC	CATSRGLAGPYNEQFF
TRBV30	TRBJ1-5	TRBD1	once	TGTGCCTGGAGCCTACTCGGGACAGCTCAGCCCCAGCATTTT	CAWSLLGTAQPQHF
TRBV9	TRBJ2-5	.	.	TGTGCCAGCAGCCCAATGGAGGCGGGGTACTGGGAGACCCAGTACTTC	CASSPMEAGYWETQYF
TRBV14	TRBJ2-7	.	.	TGTGCCAGCAGCCATACAGACAGGAGACTCTACGAGCAGTACTTC	CASSHTDRRLYEQYF
TRBV9	TRBJ2-2	.	.	TGTGCCAGCAGCGGCCTCCTTTCGGTTCCGGGGAACACCGGGGAGCTGTTTTTT	CASSGLLSVPGNTGELFF
TRBV28	TRBJ2-1	.	few	TGTGCCAGCAGTTTGCGCAATGAGCAGTTCTTC	CASSLRNEQFF
TRBV19	TRBJ2-7	.	once	TGTGCCAGTAGTATTCCCGGGAACTACGAGCAGTACTTC	CASSIPGNYEQYF
TRBV30	TRBJ1-5	.	.	TGTGCCTGGAGTGTACGGGAGAATCAGCCCCAGCATTTT	CAWSVRENQPQHF
TRBV27	TRBJ1-6	.	.	TGTGCCAGCAGTTACAGGGAAAATAATTCACCCCTCCACTTT	CASSYRENNSPLHF
TRBV5-4	TRBJ2-2	TRBD1	.	TGTGCCAGCAGCGTAGACAGGGCGAACACCGGGGAGCTGTTTTTT	CASSVDRANTGELFF
TRBV3-1/TRBV3-2	TRBJ2-5	.	.	TGTGCCAGCAGACGACAGCGGGCCCCTAAGGAGACCCAGTACTTC	CASRRQRAPKETQYF
TRBV6-5	TRBJ2-7	TRBD1	once	TGTGCCAGCCACCGCGACAGGGGCTCCTACGAGCAGTACTTC	CASHRDRGSYEQYF
TRBV18	TRBJ1-1	.	.	TGTGCCAGCTCACCAGTGAGGGCGGGTAGTGAAGCTTTCTTT	CASSPVRAGSEAFF
TRBV2	TRBJ1-1	TRBD1	.	TGTGCCAGCTCAGGAAGACAGGGGGCTGAAGCTTTCTTT	CASSGRQGAEAFF
TRBV7-8	TRBJ2-7	.	.	TGTGCCAGCAGCCGAACCACAGGGAACTCCTACGAGCAGTACTTC	CASSRTTGNSYEQYF
TRBV6-5	TRBJ1-1	.	.	TGTGCCAGCAGTAGCCAGGGGGAAGCTTTCTTT	CASSSQGEAFF
TRBV6-6	TRBJ1-1	.	.	TGTGCCAGCAGTCACCTGACAGATACCGAACGGATCCCTGAAGCTTTCTTT	CASSHLTDTERIPEAFF
TRBV6-5	TRBJ2-1	.	.	TGTGCCACCTTAGCCTTGTCATACAATGAGCAGTTCTTC	CATLALSYNEQFF
TRBV12-3/TRBV12-4	TRBJ1-1	.	.	TGTGCCAGCAGTTTGTTCTCTGAAGCTTTCTTT	CASSLFSEAFF
TRBV11-2	TRBJ1-2	TRBD1	.	TGTGCCAGCAGCCCCCGTAACAGGGGATCAGACTATGGCTACACCTTC	CASSPRNRGSDYGYTF
TRBV3-1/TRBV3-2	TRBJ1-2	.	.	TGTGCCAGCCACAGTAACTATGGCTACACCTTC	CASHSNYGYTF
TRBV7-9	TRBJ1-1	TRBD1	.	TGTGCCAGCAGCTTACACAGGGGTAACACTGAAGCTTTCTTT	CASSLHRGNTEAFF
TRBV5-6	TRBJ1-1	.	.	TGTGCCAGCAGCCTATGGGGAGTGGAAGCTTTCTTT	CASSLWGVEAFF